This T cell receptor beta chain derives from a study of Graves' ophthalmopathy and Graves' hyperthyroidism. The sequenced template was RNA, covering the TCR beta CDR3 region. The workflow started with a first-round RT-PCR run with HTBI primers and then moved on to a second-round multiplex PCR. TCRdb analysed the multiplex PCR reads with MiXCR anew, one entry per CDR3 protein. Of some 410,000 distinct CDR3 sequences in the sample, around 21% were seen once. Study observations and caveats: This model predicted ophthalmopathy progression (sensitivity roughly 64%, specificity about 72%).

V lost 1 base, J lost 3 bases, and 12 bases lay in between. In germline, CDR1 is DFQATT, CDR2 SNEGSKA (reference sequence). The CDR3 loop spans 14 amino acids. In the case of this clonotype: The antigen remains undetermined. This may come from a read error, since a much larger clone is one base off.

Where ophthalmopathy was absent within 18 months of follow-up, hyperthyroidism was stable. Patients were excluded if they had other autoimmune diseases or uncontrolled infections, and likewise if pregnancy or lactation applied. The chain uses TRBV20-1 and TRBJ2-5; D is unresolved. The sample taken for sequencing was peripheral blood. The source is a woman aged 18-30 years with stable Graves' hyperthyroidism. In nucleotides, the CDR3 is TGCAGTGCTAGAGGCAGGCCCCTTGAAGAGACCCAGTACTTC. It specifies CSARGRPLEETQYF.